This TCR beta chain was recorded in a study of technical replicates of blood from several donors. This table comes from immunoSEQ multiplex PCR, and its TCRdb copy is limited to in-frame clones, with some not included. The table has tens of thousands of clones, 65% to 90% seen once; the top ten hold approximately 5%. Germline CDR1 and CDR2: SGHTA and FQGNSA. The junction had 9 bases not matched to a gene; V was cut back by 6 bases and J by 0 bases. The CDR3 runs to 16 residues. The sequence was obtained from a human donor in good health. Some clones in this sample may be carry-over from other donors' samples. The chain is built from TRBV7-2 and TRBJ2-7; 9 bases map to TRBD2. The sample consisted of PBMCs. The CDR3 DNA reads TGTGCCAGCAGGGGGGGACCTAGCGGGGCCTCCTACGAGCAGTACTTC. Translating gives CASRGGPSGASYEQYF.